Listed below are T cell receptor beta chains from one sample, sequenced in a study of blood T cell repertoires in COVID-19. Profiling relied on immunoSEQ multiplex PCR, and the TCRdb table lists in-frame clones only, not all of them. The sample holds 200,000 to 250,000 clones, roughly four fifths seen once. Sequences were obtained from PBMCs or T cells enriched from blood (not recorded which). All receptors come from a man aged 35-49 years who had recovered from COVID-19. Both conserved end residues are part of each CDR3. Fields, in order: CDR3 DNA, CDR3 protein, V gene, J gene, clone size, D gene. D genes are given only for firm matches. Size is stated for part of the rows, as once, few or many counts, or as a class when the clone is expanded.

cdr3_nt: TGTGCCAGCAGCCCACCCCAGGGCATGTTGAAAAACATTCAGTACTTC; cdr3_aa: CASSPPQGMLKNIQYF; v_call: TRBV3-1/TRBV3-2; j_call: TRBJ2-4; clone_size: -; d_call: -
cdr3_nt: TGTGCCAGCACCCGCAGGGGGCAACGAACTGAAGCTTTCTTT; cdr3_aa: CASTRRGQRTEAFF; v_call: TRBV21-1; j_call: TRBJ1-1; clone_size: -; d_call: -
cdr3_nt: TGTGCCAGCAGCTTAGGAGGTCGGGAGCAGTTCTTC; cdr3_aa: CASSLGGREQFF; v_call: TRBV11-3; j_call: TRBJ2-1; clone_size: -; d_call: -
cdr3_nt: TGTGCCAGCAGCCAAGTCGGGACAGGGGGTTATGGCTACACCTTC; cdr3_aa: CASSQVGTGGYGYTF; v_call: TRBV14; j_call: TRBJ1-2; clone_size: -; d_call: TRBD1
cdr3_nt: TGCGCCAGCAGCTTGGAGGGGGATGGCTACACCTTC; cdr3_aa: CASSLEGDGYTF; v_call: TRBV5-1; j_call: TRBJ1-2; clone_size: -; d_call: -
cdr3_nt: TGCGCCAGCAGCTGGGGGACAGGTAAAGCTTTCTTT; cdr3_aa: CASSWGTGKAFF; v_call: TRBV5-1; j_call: TRBJ1-1; clone_size: -; d_call: TRBD1
cdr3_nt: TGTGCCAGCAGTTACGAATTGCGAAAGAACACCGGGGAGCTGTTTTTT; cdr3_aa: CASSYELRKNTGELFF; v_call: TRBV6-5; j_call: TRBJ2-2; clone_size: -; d_call: -
cdr3_nt: TGTGCCAGCAGTTTTAGGAGGGGGCCTAGGGATGAGCAGTTCTTC; cdr3_aa: CASSFRRGPRDEQFF; v_call: TRBV27; j_call: TRBJ2-1; clone_size: few; d_call: -
cdr3_nt: TGTGCCAGCAGCGGTTCTAGCACCGGGGAATTGTGGACAGATACGCAGTATTTT; cdr3_aa: CASSGSSTGELWTDTQYF; v_call: TRBV7-9; j_call: TRBJ2-3; clone_size: once; d_call: -
cdr3_nt: TGTGCCAGCGTACGTGACAGGGGACGAGAAAAACTGTTTTTT; cdr3_aa: CASVRDRGREKLFF; v_call: TRBV6-5; j_call: TRBJ1-4; clone_size: -; d_call: TRBD1
cdr3_nt: TGTGCCAGCAGTTATCCCGGCCAAGAGACCCAGTACTTC; cdr3_aa: CASSYPGQETQYF; v_call: TRBV6-6; j_call: TRBJ2-5; clone_size: -; d_call: -
cdr3_nt: TGTGCCAGCAGCCGAATACAGGGGGCCTATGGCTACACCTTC; cdr3_aa: CASSRIQGAYGYTF; v_call: TRBV7-8; j_call: TRBJ1-2; clone_size: many; d_call: TRBD1
cdr3_nt: TGTGCCAGCAGCTTACGGGCGGGAGTCCTTCCCTACGAGCAGTACTTC; cdr3_aa: CASSLRAGVLPYEQYF; v_call: TRBV7-9; j_call: TRBJ2-7; clone_size: -; d_call: TRBD2
cdr3_nt: TGTGCCAGCTCACGGACTAGCGGGGGGGCATCCTACGAGCAGTACTTC; cdr3_aa: CASSRTSGGASYEQYF; v_call: TRBV18; j_call: TRBJ2-7; clone_size: -; d_call: TRBD2
cdr3_nt: TGTGCCAGCAGTTTGAGAAGGGGAGGGCTCGGTACTGAAGCTTTCTTT; cdr3_aa: CASSLRRGGLGTEAFF; v_call: TRBV27; j_call: TRBJ1-1; clone_size: -; d_call: -
cdr3_nt: TGCGCCAGCAGCCACAGCCGGGATTATGAAGCTTTCTTT; cdr3_aa: CASSHSRDYEAFF; v_call: TRBV4-1; j_call: TRBJ1-1; clone_size: few; d_call: -
cdr3_nt: TGCGCCAGCGGTAGGGGAGGTGGATCGGGAAACACCATATATTTT; cdr3_aa: CASGRGGGSGNTIYF; v_call: TRBV5-1; j_call: TRBJ1-3; clone_size: -; d_call: -
cdr3_nt: TGTGCCAGCTCAGGGGACAGGGGGCGAGGTCAGCCCCAGCATTTT; cdr3_aa: CASSGDRGRGQPQHF; v_call: TRBV18; j_call: TRBJ1-5; clone_size: -; d_call: TRBD1
cdr3_nt: TGCAGTGCAAGTCCAGGGGAGACCCAGTACTTC; cdr3_aa: CSASPGETQYF; v_call: TRBV20-1; j_call: TRBJ2-5; clone_size: -; d_call: -
cdr3_nt: TGTGCCAGCAGCTTCTCTAGCGGGGGGGAGGAGACCCAGTACTTC; cdr3_aa: CASSFSSGGEETQYF; v_call: TRBV7-2; j_call: TRBJ2-5; clone_size: -; d_call: TRBD2
cdr3_nt: TGCGCCAGCAGCCCAACGGGTTCTGGGGCCAACGTCCTGACTTTC; cdr3_aa: CASSPTGSGANVLTF; v_call: TRBV5-1; j_call: TRBJ2-6; clone_size: few; d_call: -
cdr3_nt: TGTGCCAGCAGCTTAGATCGGGGGGCGAGTGGCTACACCTTC; cdr3_aa: CASSLDRGASGYTF; v_call: TRBV7-9; j_call: TRBJ1-2; clone_size: -; d_call: -
cdr3_nt: TGTGCCAGTACGTCCCAGCGAACGGCTTTCTTT; cdr3_aa: CASTSQRTAFF; v_call: TRBV19; j_call: TRBJ1-1; clone_size: -; d_call: -
cdr3_nt: TGTGCCAGCAGCTTAGGTTGGGGCGGGGGGGGGCCTTACAATGAGCAGTTCTTC; cdr3_aa: CASSLGWGGGGPYNEQFF; v_call: TRBV7-9; j_call: TRBJ2-1; clone_size: -; d_call: TRBD2
cdr3_nt: TGTGCCAGCAGCTTTACCGGGACAGGGGACAATGAGCAGTTCTTC; cdr3_aa: CASSFTGTGDNEQFF; v_call: TRBV7-9; j_call: TRBJ2-1; clone_size: -; d_call: TRBD1
cdr3_nt: TGTGCCAGCAGACGCGAGGAGGGGAGCACCTACGAGCAGTACTTC; cdr3_aa: CASRREEGSTYEQYF; v_call: TRBV6-5; j_call: TRBJ2-7; clone_size: once; d_call: -
cdr3_nt: TGCAGTGGCCTCAGGATCTACGAGCAGTACTTC; cdr3_aa: CSGLRIYEQYF; v_call: TRBV20-1; j_call: TRBJ2-7; clone_size: -; d_call: -
cdr3_nt: TGTGCCAGCATCGGGGGTACCTACAATGAGCAGTTCTTC; cdr3_aa: CASIGGTYNEQFF; v_call: TRBV12-3/TRBV12-4; j_call: TRBJ2-1; clone_size: -; d_call: -
cdr3_nt: TGTGCCAGCGGGAACCCAGGGGCTACTAATGAAAAACTGTTTTTT; cdr3_aa: CASGNPGATNEKLFF; v_call: TRBV2; j_call: TRBJ1-4; clone_size: once; d_call: -
cdr3_nt: TGTGCCAGCAGCTTACAGGGATGGGGTCTTGTGGGGTCCTACAATGAGCAGTTCTTC; cdr3_aa: CASSLQGWGLVGSYNEQFF; v_call: TRBV13; j_call: TRBJ2-1; clone_size: -; d_call: -
cdr3_nt: TGTGCCAGCATCCGCCGGGGGGAACAGACTGAAGCTTTCTTT; cdr3_aa: CASIRRGEQTEAFF; v_call: TRBV3-1/TRBV3-2; j_call: TRBJ1-1; clone_size: few; d_call: -
cdr3_nt: TGCGCCAGTAGCCCGGGGGAGAATTCACCCCTCCACTTT; cdr3_aa: CASSPGENSPLHF; v_call: TRBV10-1; j_call: TRBJ1-6; clone_size: -; d_call: -
cdr3_nt: TGTGCCAGCAGCCCCCTGGGAGGTTCCTACGAGCAGTACTTC; cdr3_aa: CASSPLGGSYEQYF; v_call: TRBV9; j_call: TRBJ2-7; clone_size: -; d_call: -
cdr3_nt: TGCAGCGTTGAAAGAAGGGACAGCCAAGAGACCCAGTACTTC; cdr3_aa: CSVERRDSQETQYF; v_call: TRBV29-1; j_call: TRBJ2-5; clone_size: -; d_call: TRBD1
cdr3_nt: TGTGCCAGCAGCGTTGGGACAATAGGGAACACTGAAGCTTTCTTT; cdr3_aa: CASSVGTIGNTEAFF; v_call: TRBV9; j_call: TRBJ1-1; clone_size: -; d_call: -
cdr3_nt: TGTGCCAGCAGTCCCACAGGGTGGAATGAAAAACTGTTTTTT; cdr3_aa: CASSPTGWNEKLFF; v_call: TRBV6-5; j_call: TRBJ1-4; clone_size: -; d_call: -
cdr3_nt: TGTGCCAGCAGCCAAGATCCCCCTGGACTAGCTGGCGAGCAGTACTTC; cdr3_aa: CASSQDPPGLAGEQYF; v_call: TRBV14; j_call: TRBJ2-7; clone_size: -; d_call: TRBD2
cdr3_nt: TGTGCCAGCAGTGGACGGAGCATGAACACTGAAGCTTTCTTT; cdr3_aa: CASSGRSMNTEAFF; v_call: TRBV2; j_call: TRBJ1-1; clone_size: -; d_call: -
cdr3_nt: TGTGCCAGCAGTTTGTCCTCAGCTCTAGGAGCTTTCTTT; cdr3_aa: CASSLSSALGAFF; v_call: TRBV27; j_call: TRBJ1-1; clone_size: -; d_call: -
cdr3_nt: TGTGCCAGCACCAACACCCGGAGGCCCGGGGAAGCTTTCTTT; cdr3_aa: CASTNTRRPGEAFF; v_call: TRBV28; j_call: TRBJ1-1; clone_size: few; d_call: -
cdr3_nt: TGTGCCAGCAGGCCTGGGACTTCCGTCCTTGAAGCTTTCTTT; cdr3_aa: CASRPGTSVLEAFF; v_call: TRBV6-5; j_call: TRBJ1-1; clone_size: -; d_call: -
cdr3_nt: TGTGCCAGCAGTGCGGGGGACGGGGAGCTGTTTTTT; cdr3_aa: CASSAGDGELFF; v_call: TRBV2; j_call: TRBJ2-2; clone_size: -; d_call: -
cdr3_nt: TGTGCCAGTAGCCAGGGACAGGGCTATGGCTACACCTTC; cdr3_aa: CASSQGQGYGYTF; v_call: TRBV19; j_call: TRBJ1-2; clone_size: -; d_call: TRBD1
cdr3_nt: TGTGCCAGCAGCTTGGACAGGGATAATTCACCCCTCCACTTT; cdr3_aa: CASSLDRDNSPLHF; v_call: TRBV5-4; j_call: TRBJ1-6; clone_size: -; d_call: -
cdr3_nt: TGTGCCACCATCGGTTTACGGGGAGATACGCAGTATTTT; cdr3_aa: CATIGLRGDTQYF; v_call: TRBV6-5; j_call: TRBJ2-3; clone_size: -; d_call: -
cdr3_nt: TGTGCCAGCAGTGAAATCGAGGGGGCGGGTGAGACCCAGTACTTC; cdr3_aa: CASSEIEGAGETQYF; v_call: TRBV2; j_call: TRBJ2-5; clone_size: few; d_call: TRBD1
cdr3_nt: TGCAGTGCTAGTCCTAGCGGGAGAGGCGATACGCAGTATTTT; cdr3_aa: CSASPSGRGDTQYF; v_call: TRBV20-1; j_call: TRBJ2-3; clone_size: -; d_call: TRBD2
cdr3_nt: TGTGCCAGCAGCGTGGGACAGATCGGAGGCTACGAGCAGTACTTC; cdr3_aa: CASSVGQIGGYEQYF; v_call: TRBV9; j_call: TRBJ2-7; clone_size: once; d_call: TRBD1
cdr3_nt: TGTGCCACCTCGGTCCAAGCGGAGCAGTACTTC; cdr3_aa: CATSVQAEQYF; v_call: TRBV2; j_call: TRBJ2-7; clone_size: -; d_call: -
cdr3_nt: TGCGCCAGCAGCTTGTATGCAGGCTCGAACACCGGGGAGCTGTTTTTT; cdr3_aa: CASSLYAGSNTGELFF; v_call: TRBV5-1; j_call: TRBJ2-2; clone_size: -; d_call: -
cdr3_nt: TGTGCCAGCAATTCAGGGGTCTACGAGCAGTACTTC; cdr3_aa: CASNSGVYEQYF; v_call: TRBV2; j_call: TRBJ2-7; clone_size: -; d_call: -
cdr3_nt: TGTGCCAGCAGTTACGGGGGCGGGCAGCCCCAGCATTTT; cdr3_aa: CASSYGGGQPQHF; v_call: TRBV6-5; j_call: TRBJ1-5; clone_size: few; d_call: -
cdr3_nt: TGCAGCGTTGTGCAAGCGGTCTCCTACAATGAGCAGTTCTTC; cdr3_aa: CSVVQAVSYNEQFF; v_call: TRBV29-1; j_call: TRBJ2-1; clone_size: -; d_call: -
cdr3_nt: TGTGCCGCCCAAACGGGCGGGAGGAACACCGGGGAGCTGTTTTTT; cdr3_aa: CAAQTGGRNTGELFF; v_call: TRBV24-1; j_call: TRBJ2-2; clone_size: -; d_call: TRBD2
cdr3_nt: TGTGCCAGCAGCCAAGATCAGGGGAAGGGCGAAGCTTTCTTT; cdr3_aa: CASSQDQGKGEAFF; v_call: TRBV3-1/TRBV3-2; j_call: TRBJ1-1; clone_size: -; d_call: -
cdr3_nt: TGTGCCAGCAGTTACGTTACAGGAGCTAACTATGGCTACACCTTC; cdr3_aa: CASSYVTGANYGYTF; v_call: TRBV6-5; j_call: TRBJ1-2; clone_size: -; d_call: -
cdr3_nt: TGTGCCAGCAGTGAAAGCCAGGGGACGAATTCACCCCTCCACTTT; cdr3_aa: CASSESQGTNSPLHF; v_call: TRBV2; j_call: TRBJ1-6; clone_size: -; d_call: -
cdr3_nt: TGTGCCAGCGAGCTTGGAACAGGGTCTGATACGCAGTATTTT; cdr3_aa: CASELGTGSDTQYF; v_call: TRBV5-5; j_call: TRBJ2-3; clone_size: -; d_call: -
cdr3_nt: TGTGCCAGCAGTTGGGCAGGGATCTCCTACGAGCAGTACTTC; cdr3_aa: CASSWAGISYEQYF; v_call: TRBV27; j_call: TRBJ2-7; clone_size: -; d_call: -